This TCR beta chain was sequenced in a study of memory CD4+ T cells and cytomegalovirus serostatus. The wider study: This sample comes from healthy Belgian adults, 8 to 10 CMV seropositive, about 25 seronegative. Overall study findings and caveats: The CMV-associated TCR signature appears largely within the CD4+ memory repertoire. A US-trained random forest predicted CMV serostatus with median AUC 0.91.

Clones were sequenced by immunoSEQ multiplex PCR, and TCRdb holds only the in-frame ones, with some missing. The repertoire consists of about 96,000 clones, with 80% occurring once and the leading ten covering around 3.6%. Trimming took 4 bases from V and 7 from J; bases not matched to a gene: 16. This CDR3 is 18 amino acids long. Per the germline V gene, CDR1 is MDHEN and CDR2 is SYDVKM. Single viable CD3+CD4+CD8-CD45RO+ cells were sorted as the memory CD4+ T cells. Serostatus was set by detecting CMV pp150, pp28, p38, p52 IgG. On this clone itself: The antigen remains unidentified.

Sequenced: memory CD4+ T cells from blood. The chain employs TRBV28 and TRBJ1-4, with 9 bases that match TRBD1. The receptor was isolated from an adult in good health and CMV-seropositive. DNA of the CDR3: TGTGCCAGCAGTTCGCCAACCCTCGGGACAGGGTCGGGTGAAAAACTGTTTTTT. It codes for CASSSPTLGTGSGEKLFF. Based on the CDR3 plus reference TRBV28 and TRBJ1-4, the full variable domain is DVKVTQSSRYLVKRTGEKVFLECVQDMDHENMFWYRQDPGLGLRLIYFSYDVKMKEKGDIPEGYSVSREKKERFSLILESASTNQTSMYLCASSSPTLGTGSGEKLFFGSGTQLSVL.